A single sample gave rise to the 30 T cell receptor beta chains below, sequenced in a study of identical twins' blood T cells. Via MiXCR, TCRdb re-called the 5' RACE reads, giving one row per CDR3 protein. There are a few hundred thousand distinct CDR3 sequences in the sample; about 28% occur only once, and 6.1% lies in the top ten. The sequenced material came from PBMCs. These receptor sequences come from a woman aged 18-49 years in good health.

This clonotype was recorded a few times. Sequence at one end of the junction differs from germline and may be a read error. The V and J genes are TRBV7-7 and TRBJ2-4; possibly TRBD1 for D (5 bases). Germline lookup yields CDR1 SSHAT and CDR2 FNYEAQ (reference sequence). The CDR3 consists of 13 residues. Here the CDR3 DNA reads TGTGCTAGCAGCTTAGGCCAGGGTGACACGCAGTACTTC. Encoded protein: CASSLGQGDTQYF.

This clonotype was seen only a few times. V gene TRBV7-9 combines with J gene TRBJ1-3; D not certain. This CDR3 has 14 amino acids. Germline CDR1 is SEHNR and CDR2 is FQNEAQ (reference sequence). Trimming pared 5 bases from V and 5 bases from J, leaving 13 bases between. As DNA, the CDR3 is TGTGCCAGCAGCCTAGAGTCCACTAGAAACACCATATATTTT. Translating gives CASSLESTRNTIYF.

Regarding this clonotype: It may be a read error: a sequence one base away is much more abundant. V and J are TRBV11-2 and TRBJ1-2; D remains unclear. In germline, CDR1 is SGHAT, CDR2 FQNNGV. The CDR3 contains 11 residues. The ends were cut back, 8 bases at V and 1 base at J, with 5 bases in the middle. CDR3: CASGVNYGYTF. The CDR3 coding sequence is TGTGCCAGCGGTGTTAACTATGGCTACACCTTC.

This clonotype was observed a handful of times. The chain couples TRBV7-8 to TRBJ2-1, with a possible D match to TRBD2 (5 bases). The CDR3 sequence is 15 residues long. CDR1 is SGHVS and CDR2 is FQNEAQ in the germline V gene. V gave up 1 base and J gave up 6 bases, with 13 bases separating them. The CDR3 nucleotides are TGTGCCAGCAGCTTAGGCCCTCGGGGTATCAATGAGCAGTTCTTC. Its protein is CASSLGPRGINEQFF.

J is TRBJ2-2 and V is TRBV9; no firm D call. CDR3 length: 12 residues. In germline, CDR1 is SGDLS, CDR2 YYNGEE. V gave up 1 base and J gave up 8 bases, with 6 bases separating them. CDR3 bases: TGTGCCAGCAGCGTACTGTCTGGGGAGCTGTTTTTT. It codes for CASSVLSGELFF.

The rearrangement joins TRBV5-6 to TRBJ1-3, with 8 bases fitting TRBD1. The ends lost 3 bases at V and 3 bases at J; junction bases unmatched: 5. The CDR3 is made up of 15 amino acids. From germline, CDR1 is SGHDT and CDR2 YYEEEE. Written as DNA, the CDR3 is TGTGCCAGCAGCTGGGGGACAGGCCATGGAAACACCATATATTTT. Its translation is CASSWGTGHGNTIYF.

This clonotype was observed a handful of times. This sequence joins TRBV20-1 and TRBJ1-1, with D unresolved. CDR1 and CDR2 from the germline V gene are DFQATT and SNEGSKA (reference sequence). CDR3 size: 12 residues. The V end was cut by 8 bases, the J end by 4 bases, with 14 bases between. CDR3 amino acids: CSQKARGTEAFF. The CDR3 nucleotides are TGCAGTCAAAAGGCCCGGGGCACTGAAGCTTTCTTT.

Remarks on this clonotype: One junction end disagrees with the germline gene, perhaps due to a read error. The J gene is TRBJ1-1, the V gene TRBV12-5; TRBD1 is a possible D gene (5 bases). The CDR3 contains 13 residues. The germline V gene has CDR1 LGHNT and CDR2 FRNRAP. CDR3 in amino acids: CASGLSGGTEASF. Written as DNA, the CDR3 is TGTGCTAGTGGTTTGAGTGGGGGGACTGAAGCTTCCTTT.

This clonotype was counted between two and nine times. This chain joins TRBV20-1 and TRBJ2-7; 11 nucleotides line up with TRBD2. CDR3 length: 14 residues. V lost 0 bases, J lost 2 bases, and 0 bases stayed unmatched. Germline V lookup: CDR1 DFQATT, CDR2 SNEGSKA (reference sequence). Here the CDR3 reads CSARELAGAYEQYF. The CDR3, as DNA: TGCAGTGCTAGAGAACTAGCGGGGGCCTACGAGCAGTACTTC.

This clonotype has a handful of counts. CDR3 nucleotides: TGTGCCAGCAGCCCTCGACTAGCCGCAGATACGCAGTATTTT. Its protein is CASSPRLAADTQYF. The chain has TRBV11-2 and TRBJ2-3; 7 bases match TRBD2. In germline, CDR1 is SGHAT, CDR2 FQNNGV. This CDR3 contains 14 residues. With V trimmed by 5 bases and J by 4 bases, 6 bases remained unmatched.

V and J are TRBV9 and TRBJ2-1, with D hard to call. This CDR3 comprises 12 residues. Trimming cost V 0 bases and J 9 bases, with 7 bases left between them. CDR1 is SGDLS and CDR2 is YYNGEE in the germline V gene. CDR3 coding DNA: TGTGCCAGCAGCGTAGCTACCGGTGAGCAGTTCTTC. Encoded protein: CASSVATGEQFF.

This clonotype was recorded at least ten times. The V gene is TRBV20-1, the J gene TRBJ2-3; D is unclear. V gave up 5 bases and J gave up 1 base, with 1 base separating them. Germline loops: CDR1 DFQATT, CDR2 SNEGSKA (reference sequence). The CDR3 spans 10 residues. CDR3 residues: CSARTDTQYF. The CDR3 DNA sequence: TGCAGTGCTCGCACAGATACGCAGTATTTT.

This chain links TRBV19 with TRBJ2-6, with unresolved D. The CDR3 has 12 residues. The V and J ends lost 5 bases and 2 bases respectively, with 1 base between them. CDR1 and CDR2 from the germline V gene are LNHDA and SQIVND (reference sequence). The chain's CDR3 is CASSPGANVLTF. Here the CDR3 DNA reads TGTGCCAGTAGTCCTGGGGCCAACGTCCTGACTTTC. Full variable domain (remainder filled in from reference TRBV19 and TRBJ2-6): DGGITQSPKYLFRKEGQNVTLSCEQNLNHDAMYWYRQDPGQGLRLIYYSQIVNDFQKGDIAEGYSVSREKKESFPLTVTSAQKNPTAFYLCASSPGANVLTFGAGSRLTVL.

This clonotype was seen a handful of times. Mismatch with germline at one junction end may stem from a read error. The chain is built from TRBV9 and TRBJ2-1, with 10 bases aligning to TRBD2. The germline gives CDR1 SGDLS, CDR2 YYNGEE. This CDR3 comprises 14 residues. The chain's CDR3 is CASSVVAGGYERFF. The CDR3, as DNA: TGTGCCAGCAGCGTGGTAGCGGGGGGTTATGAGCGGTTCTTC.

This clonotype has more than one count but fewer than ten. The chain couples TRBV12-3 or TRBV12-4 to TRBJ1-5; 7 positions match TRBD1. With V trimmed by 4 bases and J by 7 bases, 10 bases remained unmatched. CDR3 size: 15 residues. This CDR3 is CASSSRGRQRQPQHF. In DNA form, the CDR3 reads TGTGCCAGCAGTTCTAGGGGGCGACAAAGGCAGCCCCAGCATTTT.

The chain uses TRBV12-3 or TRBV12-4 and TRBJ2-1; maybe TRBD2 (6 bases). CDR3 length: 15 amino acids. V lost 3 bases and J 8 bases, leaving 17 bases between the germline ends. The CDR3 nucleotides are TGTGCCAGCAGTTTGGAATTAGCGGTGTCGGATGAGCAGTTCTTC. It specifies CASSLELAVSDEQFF.

This clonotype was picked up one time. One junction end does not reproduce the germline sequence, and a read error may be involved. The genes are TRBV6-5 and TRBJ1-5, with no clear D. The CDR3 is 14 amino acids. Germline lookup yields CDR1 MNHEY and CDR2 SVGAGI. CDR3 loop: CACSPRLLNQPQHF. The CDR3 DNA is TGTGCCTGCAGTCCCCGACTACTCAATCAGCCCCAGCATTTT.

The V call is TRBV20-1, the J call TRBJ1-2; D is possibly TRBD1 (5 bases). The CDR3 is 12 amino acids. V shed 6 bases and J shed 4 bases, with 12 bases lying between them. In germline, CDR1 is DFQATT, CDR2 SNEGSKA (reference sequence). CDR3 in amino acids: CSARRDSYGYTF. CDR3 in DNA: TGCAGTGCCAGACGAGACAGCTATGGCTACACCTTC.

The J gene is TRBJ2-1, the V gene TRBV5-4, with D possibly matching TRBD1 (6 bases). The CDR3 is 13 amino acids. Per germline, CDR1 SGHNT and CDR2 YYREEE (reference sequence). Trimming stripped 4 bases from V and 4 bases from J, with 9 bases between. This CDR3 is CASSVDRYNEQFF. The CDR3 region has the DNA TGTGCCAGCAGCGTGGACAGATACAATGAGCAGTTCTTC.

The rearrangement uses TRBV7-2 and TRBJ2-5; tentatively, D is TRBD2 (6 bases). This CDR3 contains 15 residues. CDR1 is SGHTA and CDR2 is FQGNSA in the germline V gene. The ends were cut back, 4 bases at V and 4 bases at J, with 16 bases in the middle. The CDR3 sequence is CASSSIGSLTETQYF. The DNA of the CDR3 is TGTGCCAGCAGCTCGATCGGGAGTTTAACAGAGACCCAGTACTTC.

J is TRBJ1-2 and V is TRBV5-1; 9 nucleotides line up with TRBD1. The ends lost 5 bases at V and 4 bases at J; junction bases unmatched: 3. Germline V gene data show CDR1 as SGHRS and CDR2 as YFSETQ. This CDR3 comprises 13 residues. The CDR3 loop reads CASSDRGGYGYTF. The CDR3 DNA reads TGCGCCAGCAGTGACAGGGGGGGCTATGGCTACACCTTC.

To note about this clonotype: Compared with germline, one end of the junction differs, possibly owing to a read error. This CDR3 is CSVDRGMVSF. The CDR3 bases are TGCAGCGTTGACCGGGGGATGGTGTCTTTT. This chain joins TRBV29-1 and TRBJ2-3; possibly TRBD2 for D (6 bases). Per the germline V gene, CDR1 is SQVTM and CDR2 is ANQGSEA. The CDR3 covers 10 residues.

V usage is TRBV29-1 and J usage is TRBJ1-2; 11 bases line up with TRBD1. Germline CDR1 reads SQVTM; CDR2 reads ANQGSEA. This CDR3 is built from 14 residues. With V trimmed by 0 bases and J by 7 bases, 4 bases remained unmatched. In DNA, the CDR3 is TGCAGCGTTGAAGATGGGACAGGGGGACGTGGCTACACCTTC. Its protein is CSVEDGTGGRGYTF.

Worth noting for this clonotype: A much larger clone differs by one base, so this may be a read error. The rearrangement joins TRBV20-1 to TRBJ2-1, with a possible D match to TRBD1 (5 bases). Trimming cost V 0 bases and J 6 bases, with 21 bases left between them. The CDR3 has 17 amino acids. Germline CDR1 is DFQATT and CDR2 is SNEGSKA (reference sequence). CDR3 residues: CSARDGHGPGMSNEQFF. CDR3 DNA: TGCAGTGCTAGAGATGGACACGGTCCTGGAATGTCCAATGAGCAGTTCTTC.

In nucleotides, the CDR3 is TGTGCCAGCAGCTTAATGTCAGTATCTGATGAGCAGTTCTTC. This gives the protein CASSLMSVSDEQFF. The chain has TRBV7-9 and TRBJ2-1; D is uncertain. Germline V lookup: CDR1 SEHNR, CDR2 FQNEAQ (reference sequence). V was clipped by 2 bases and J by 8 bases, with 13 bases between them. The CDR3 totals 14 residues.

This clonotype was counted a few times. The chain carries TRBV19 and TRBJ1-5; no definite D call. V lost 6 bases and J 4 bases, leaving 13 bases between the germline ends. Germline lookup yields CDR1 LNHDA and CDR2 SQIVND (reference sequence). The CDR3 has 14 amino acids. CDR3 amino acids: CASRDLSSNQPQHF. In nucleotides, the CDR3 is TGTGCCAGTAGGGATTTGTCCTCAAATCAGCCCCAGCATTTT.

This clonotype was seen at least ten times. The chain carries TRBV6-5 and TRBJ2-1; 9 bases fit TRBD2. The CDR3 covers 14 residues. The V gene's germline CDR1 is MNHEY and CDR2 SVGAGI. V was pared by 4 bases and J by 5 bases, with 3 bases of the junction left unmatched. The CDR3 region is CASSSSGTDNEQFF. As DNA, the CDR3 is TGTGCCAGCAGTTCTAGCGGGACAGACAATGAGCAGTTCTTC.

The CDR3 reads CASSAPRMRTDGYTF. The CDR3 DNA reads as TGTGCCAGCAGTGCCCCGAGGATGAGGACCGATGGCTACACCTTC. The gene calls are TRBV6-2 or TRBV6-3 and TRBJ1-2; D is unclear. Per the germline V gene, CDR1 is MNHEY and CDR2 is SVGEGT. The CDR3 covers 15 residues. The germline V and J ends were trimmed by 5 bases and 6 bases, with 19 bases remaining between them.

This clonotype was observed a handful of times. V usage is TRBV11-2 and J usage is TRBJ2-7; D may be TRBD2 (5 bases). The length of the CDR3 is 13 residues. Germline CDR1 is SGHAT and CDR2 is FQNNGV. Trimming stripped 4 bases from V and 0 bases from J, with 7 bases between. The CDR3 DNA is TGTGCCAGCAGCTCCGGGATCTCCTACGAGCAGTACTTC. As protein: CASSSGISYEQYF. The whole variable domain, remainder taken from reference TRBV11-2 and TRBJ2-7, is EAGVAQSPRYKIIEKRQSVAFWCNPISGHATLYWYQQILGQGPKLLIQFQNNGVVDDSQLPKDRFSAERLKGVDSTLKIQPAKLEDSAVYLCASSSGISYEQYFGPGTRLTVT.

In its sample, this clonotype was seen a few times. Mismatch with germline at one junction end may stem from a read error. The V and J genes are TRBV7-7 and TRBJ2-7; possibly TRBD2 for D (6 bases). CDR1 is SSHAT and CDR2 is FNYEAQ in the germline V gene (reference sequence). The CDR3 is 13 amino acids. The CDR3 DNA reads TGTGCTAGCAGCTTAATTACTCGGGGGGAGCAGTACTTC. Protein: CASSLITRGEQYF.